The present entry profiles one T cell receptor beta chain with its context. This sample is drawn from a study of patients and donors after allogeneic stem cell transplantation. TCRdb independently ran MiXCR on the RT-PCR reads; one entry per CDR3 protein. Here the sample spans fewer than 200,000 distinct CDR3 sequences, around 30% being singletons. CDR1 SGHAT and CDR2 FQDESV come from the germline V gene (reference sequence). J gave up 9 bases and V 5 bases, and 10 bases lay outside the gene matches. This CDR3 spans 15 amino acids. The chain is built from TRBV11-1 and TRBJ2-1, with 10 bases aligning to TRBD2. The TCR comes from a human donor who was either an allogeneic HSCT recipient or a stem cell or donor lymphocyte infusion donor (not recorded which). It is not recorded whose cells these are; they may come from a transplant donor. Source material: blood, either unsorted or a sorted T cell fraction (not recorded which). The CDR3 nucleotides are TGTGCCAGCAGCCTCGGAGCGGGAGGGCCCCGTGAGCAGTTCTTC. As protein: CASSLGAGGPREQFF.